These 19 T cell receptor beta chains share one sample of origin, sequenced in a study of blood T cell repertoires in COVID-19. The assay was immunoSEQ multiplex PCR, and TCRdb's table has in-frame clones only and misses some. The table has about 120,000 clones, 90% seen once. Sequenced: peripheral blood. The receptors derive from a woman aged 55 to 70 with COVID-19, enrolled during active disease.

The gene calls are TRBV13 and TRBJ2-1, with 9 nucleotides matching TRBD1. Germline V gene data show CDR1 as PRHDT and CDR2 as FYEKMQ (reference sequence). After removal of 5 bases from V and 2 bases from J, the junction contained 13 bases not matched to a gene. The CDR3 spans 18 residues. The CDR3 sequence: CASSLPGGGTGPYNEQFF. The CDR3 bases are TGTGCCAGCAGCCTCCCAGGGGGCGGGACAGGGCCCTACAATGAGCAGTTCTTC.

The gene calls are TRBV27 and TRBJ2-5; 10 bases line up with TRBD2. This CDR3 region has 14 residues. Losses at the gene ends were 6 bases for V and 2 bases for J; bases not matched to a gene: 3. The germline V gene has CDR1 MNHEY and CDR2 SMNVEV (reference sequence). The CDR3 nucleotides read TGTGCCAGCAGCGGACTAGCGGCACAAGAGACCCAGTACTTC. Protein: CASSGLAAQETQYF.

A note on this clone: The same CDR3 arises from other DNA sequences in this sample as well. J is TRBJ2-3 and V is TRBV7-3; no clear D gene. Germline CDR1 is SGHTA and CDR2 is FQGTGA. The CDR3 length is 12 residues. V was pared by 4 bases and J by 4 bases, with 6 bases between. CDR3 amino acids: CASSSRSDTQYF. CDR3 in DNA: TGTGCCAGCAGCTCCCGGTCAGATACGCAGTATTTT.

V and J are TRBV3-1 (or the pseudogene TRBV3-2) and TRBJ1-2; no clear D gene. In germline, CDR1 is LGHDT, CDR2 YNNKEL (reference sequence). The V and J ends lost 1 base and 6 bases respectively, with 15 bases between them. The CDR3 consists of 15 residues. The CDR3 loop reads CASSQVFRRSDGYTF. The CDR3 DNA reads TGTGCCAGCAGCCAAGTATTTCGCAGAAGCGATGGCTACACCTTC.

The CDR3 DNA reads as TGTGCCAGCAGCTTATCAAACAGGGGGTCTCTTGGTGGCTACACCTTC. Translating it yields CASSLSNRGSLGGYTF. This chain connects TRBV7-3 to TRBJ1-2; 8 positions match TRBD1. V lost 2 bases and J lost 7; bases outside the gene matches: 12. The CDR3 contains 16 residues. CDR1 and CDR2 (germline): SGHTA, FQGTGA.

V and J are TRBV5-1 and TRBJ1-1; 8 nucleotides line up with TRBD1. Germline assignment: CDR1 SGHRS and CDR2 YFSETQ. The CDR3 totals 15 residues. V was pared by 4 bases and J by 4 bases, with 9 bases of the junction left unmatched. The CDR3 is CASSLAGGGGTEAFF. For the CDR3, the DNA is TGCGCCAGCAGCCTTGCAGGGGGCGGTGGCACTGAAGCTTTCTTT. The complete variable domain, with remaining parts taken from reference TRBV5-1 and TRBJ1-1, reads KAGVTQTPRYLIKTRGQQVTLSCSPISGHRSVSWYQQTPGQGLQFLFEYFSETQRNKGNFPGRFSGRQFSNSRSEMNVSTLELGDSALYLCASSLAGGGGTEAFFGQGTRLTVV.

The V call is TRBV2, the J call TRBJ1-2, with TRBD1 matching 7 bases. The germline CDR1 and CDR2 sequences are SNHLY and FYNNEI. The CDR3 loop spans 14 amino acids. Trimming at V came to 2 bases and at J to 3 bases, leaving 3 bases not matched to a gene. CDR3: CASSEIQGDYGYTF. CDR3 nucleotides: TGTGCCAGCAGTGAAATTCAGGGGGACTATGGCTACACCTTC. The full variable domain, completed using reference TRBV2 and TRBJ1-2, is EPEVTQTPSHQVTQMGQEVILRCVPISNHLYFYWYRQILGQKVEFLVSFYNNEISEKSEIFDDQFSVERPDGSNFTLKIRSTKLEDSAMYFCASSEIQGDYGYTFGSGTRLTVV.

The chain has TRBV7-2 and TRBJ1-3; 8 bases fit TRBD1. Germline CDR1 SGHTA, CDR2 FQGNSA. The junction had 7 bases not matched to a gene; V was cut back by 5 bases and J by 4 bases. This CDR3 has 15 residues. CDR3 amino acids: CASSLWTGNGNTIYF. CDR3 sequence (DNA): TGTGCCAGCAGCCTATGGACAGGGAACGGAAACACCATATATTTT.

The chain combines TRBV10-3 with TRBJ2-1; 10 nucleotides align to TRBD2. This CDR3 region has 14 residues. Germline lookup yields CDR1 ENHRY and CDR2 SYGVKD. Losses at the gene ends were 6 bases for V and 7 bases for J; bases not matched to a gene: 6. The DNA for the CDR3 is TGTGCCATCAGCAAGCGGGGGGGCCTGAATGAGCAGTTCTTC. Protein sequence: CAISKRGGLNEQFF.

V is TRBV12-3 or TRBV12-4 and J is TRBJ1-5; D is unclear. This CDR3 contains 12 residues. V shed 7 bases and J shed 3 bases, with 7 bases lying between them. The CDR3 region has the DNA TGTGCCAGCACCAACTCCAATCAGCCCCAGCATTTT. Translating it yields CASTNSNQPQHF.

This sequence joins TRBV19 and TRBJ1-3, with no clear D. The CDR3 is 13 amino acids. Germline V lookup: CDR1 LNHDA, CDR2 SQIVND (reference sequence). V was shortened by 6 bases and J by 0 bases, with 6 bases between the two germline ends. The chain's CDR3 is CASRISSGNTIYF. The DNA for the CDR3 is TGTGCCAGTAGGATCAGCTCTGGAAACACCATATATTTT. The whole variable domain, remainder taken from reference TRBV19 and TRBJ1-3, is DGGITQSPKYLFRKEGQNVTLSCEQNLNHDAMYWYRQDPGQGLRLIYYSQIVNDFQKGDIAEGYSVSREKKESFPLTVTSAQKNPTAFYLCASRISSGNTIYFGEGSWLTVV.

This sequence joins TRBV11-3 and TRBJ2-2; TRBD1 is a possible D gene (5 bases). V was shortened by 5 bases and J by 4 bases, with 20 bases between the two germline ends. The CDR3 has 17 amino acids. From germline, CDR1 is SGHNT and CDR2 YENEEA. CDR3 sequence reads: CASSPPPGERGTGELFF. In DNA form, the CDR3 reads TGTGCCAGCAGCCCCCCCCCTGGGGAAAGGGGCACCGGGGAGCTGTTTTTT. Combining the CDR3 with reference TRBV11-3 and TRBJ2-2 gives the whole variable domain EAGVVQSPRYKIIEKKQPVAFWCNPISGHNTLYWYLQNLGQGPELLIRYENEEAVDDSQLPKDRFSAERLKGVDSTLKIQPAELGDSAVYLCASSPPPGERGTGELFFGEGSRLTVL.

J is TRBJ2-2 and V is TRBV4-3; 10 positions match TRBD2. The germline CDR1 and CDR2 sequences are LGHNA and YSLEER. This CDR3 has 15 residues. Trimming cost V 5 bases and J 5 bases; bases outside gene matches: 5. The DNA of the CDR3 is TGCGCCAGCAGCGCTAGCGGGGGTCAAACCGGGGAGCTGTTTTTT. The encoded protein is CASSASGGQTGELFF.

The genes are TRBV7-2 and TRBJ2-1, with 9 bases aligning to TRBD2. Trimming took 4 bases from V and 6 from J; bases not matched to a gene: 7. Germline-derived CDR1 and CDR2 are SGHTA and FQGNSA. This CDR3 spans 15 amino acids. CDR3 nucleotides: TGTGCCAGCAGCTCAGGGACTAGCAGTATCAATGAGCAGTTCTTC. Translating it yields CASSSGTSSINEQFF.

The chain carries TRBV3-1 (or the pseudogene TRBV3-2) and TRBJ1-4; no clear D. V lost 0 bases, J lost 5 bases, and 13 bases lay in between. The length of the CDR3 is 16 residues. Per the germline V gene, CDR1 is LGHDT and CDR2 is YNNKEL (reference sequence). The CDR3 nucleotides are TGTGCCAGCAGCCAAGACAGACGACTAAGGAATGAAAAACTGTTTTTT. It translates to CASSQDRRLRNEKLFF.

The chain employs TRBV18 and TRBJ1-1; 9 nucleotides match TRBD1. The trim removed 2 bases at V and 3 bases at J, leaving 4 bases unmatched. The CDR3 sequence is 15 residues long. CDR1 and CDR2 from the germline V gene are KGHSH and LQKENI. CDR3 residues: CASSPWGQGDTEAFF. CDR3 sequence (DNA): TGTGCCAGCTCACCATGGGGACAGGGAGACACTGAAGCTTTCTTT.

This chain links TRBV5-1 with TRBJ2-4, with D maybe TRBD2 (5 bases). V gave up 3 bases and J gave up 6 bases, with 10 bases separating them. Germline V lookup: CDR1 SGHRS, CDR2 YFSETQ. The length of the CDR3 is 13 residues. The CDR3 here is CASSSSGINIQYF. CDR3 in DNA: TGCGCCAGCAGCTCGAGCGGAATAAACATTCAGTACTTC.

The chain links TRBV27 to TRBJ2-7, with D possibly matching TRBD1 (6 bases). Trimming left V 4 bases short and J 3 bases short, with 13 bases between. The CDR3 extends over 14 amino acids. Looked up from germline, CDR1 is MNHEY and CDR2 is SMNVEV (reference sequence). Here the CDR3 DNA reads TGTGCCAGCAGTTGGTACAGGGAAAGCTACGAGCAGTACTTC. This sequence encodes CASSWYRESYEQYF.

The chain recombines TRBV11-2 with TRBJ2-5, with TRBD1 identical over 9 bases. The CDR3 has 16 amino acids. Germline loops: CDR1 SGHAT, CDR2 FQNNGV. With V trimmed by 1 base and J by 7 bases, 10 bases remained unmatched. The CDR3, as DNA: TGTGCCAGCAGCTTAGCGACCGGGACAGGGAGCGGGACCCAGTACTTC. Residues: CASSLATGTGSGTQYF.